Listed below are T cell receptor beta chains from one sample, sequenced in a study of blood T cell repertoires in COVID-19. Only in-frame clones appear in the TCRdb table, and some are missing; sequencing was by immunoSEQ multiplex PCR. The table shows over 65,000 clones, with around four fifths occurring only once. Input material: peripheral blood. The receptors originated from a man older than 75 with active or convalescent COVID-19. The CDR3 runs from the conserved cysteine through the conserved F or W. Each record gives: CDR3 DNA, CDR3 protein, clone size, J gene, CDR3 length, D gene, V gene. The D gene is left open where the match is weak. Clone sizes are given selectively: once, few, many, or a class where the clone is expanded.

DNA: TGTGCCAGCAGCTTAGCAGCAGGGTATGAAAAACTGTTTTTT; CDR3: CASSLAAGYEKLFF; size: NA; J: TRBJ1-4; length: 14; D: NA; V: TRBV11-2
DNA: TGTGCCAGCAGTCCCGGGACAGCGTTCACTGAAGCTTTCTTT; CDR3: CASSPGTAFTEAFF; size: NA; J: TRBJ1-1; length: 14; D: TRBD1; V: TRBV5-5
DNA: TGTGCCAGCTCGGGGACAGGGAAGGATCAGCCCCAGCATTTT; CDR3: CASSGTGKDQPQHF; size: NA; J: TRBJ1-5; length: 14; D: TRBD1; V: TRBV2
DNA: TGTGCCAGTAGTATACGAGATAGCAATCAGCCCCAGCATTTT; CDR3: CASSIRDSNQPQHF; size: NA; J: TRBJ1-5; length: 14; D: NA; V: TRBV19
DNA: TGTGCCAGCAGTTTTGACGGAGGGCACGGTGGAAACACCATATATTTT; CDR3: CASSFDGGHGGNTIYF; size: NA; J: TRBJ1-3; length: 16; D: NA; V: TRBV6-5
DNA: TGTGCCTGGAGTAAGTCGGGGATCTCTGGAAACACCATATATTTT; CDR3: CAWSKSGISGNTIYF; size: NA; J: TRBJ1-3; length: 15; D: NA; V: TRBV30
DNA: TGCGCCAGCAGCAACCGGGACAGGACACGGGGTGAGCAGTTCTTC; CDR3: CASSNRDRTRGEQFF; size: NA; J: TRBJ2-1; length: 15; D: TRBD1; V: TRBV5-1
DNA: TGTGCCAGCAGCTGGCGGAGCAATCAGCCCCAGCATTTT; CDR3: CASSWRSNQPQHF; size: NA; J: TRBJ1-5; length: 13; D: NA; V: TRBV7-9
DNA: TGTGCCACCAGGGTGGGGGACAGGGCTATGAACACTGAAGCTTTCTTT; CDR3: CATRVGDRAMNTEAFF; size: NA; J: TRBJ1-1; length: 16; D: TRBD1; V: TRBV15
DNA: TGTGCCATCAGTGAGTCGAGGTTGGGGGCAGGTAATCAGCCCCAGCATTTT; CDR3: CAISESRLGAGNQPQHF; size: NA; J: TRBJ1-5; length: 17; D: NA; V: TRBV10-3
DNA: TGTGCCAGCAGCGCCTCCGGGACAGACAATTCACCCCTCCACTTT; CDR3: CASSASGTDNSPLHF; size: once; J: TRBJ1-6; length: 15; D: TRBD1; V: TRBV9
DNA: TGTGCCAGCAGTGGACAGTTCTATGGCTACACCTTC; CDR3: CASSGQFYGYTF; size: NA; J: TRBJ1-2; length: 12; D: NA; V: TRBV12-3/TRBV12-4
DNA: TGTGCCAGCAGCTGGACGGGATACCAAGAGACCCAGTACTTC; CDR3: CASSWTGYQETQYF; size: NA; J: TRBJ2-5; length: 14; D: NA; V: TRBV5-8
DNA: TGTGCCAGCAGTTTAGACTATACGCAGTATTTT; CDR3: CASSLDYTQYF; size: NA; J: TRBJ2-3; length: 11; D: NA; V: TRBV12-3/TRBV12-4
DNA: TGTGCCAGCAGCCAGCCGGGACTAGTAAGGTTTGAGCAGTTCTTC; CDR3: CASSQPGLVRFEQFF; size: NA; J: TRBJ2-1; length: 15; D: TRBD2; V: TRBV3-1/TRBV3-2
DNA: TGTGCCACCAGTGACCGTGGGACAGGATTGAACACTGAAGCTTTCTTT; CDR3: CATSDRGTGLNTEAFF; size: NA; J: TRBJ1-1; length: 16; D: TRBD1; V: TRBV24-1